Following are 3 T cell receptor beta chains from one sample sequenced in a study of T cells in Graves' hyperthyroidism and ophthalmopathy. RNA transcripts served as the template for amplifying TCR beta CDR3 regions. RT-PCR in the first round (using the HTBI primer set) targeted the TCR CDR3. TCRdb analysed the multiplex PCR reads with MiXCR anew, one entry per CDR3 protein. Of over 550,000 distinct CDR3 sequences listed, over 15% were seen once; the top ten hold 18%. Sequencing was performed on blood. These receptors all come from a woman aged 18-35 years with Graves' hyperthyroidism.

CDR3 coding DNA: TGCAGTGCTAGAGAGCGGGGTAACACCGGGGAGCTGTTTTTT. Translating gives CSARERGNTGELFF. The chain carries TRBV20-1 and TRBJ2-2; D possibly corresponds to TRBD2 (6 bases). The CDR3 covers 14 residues. Germline V gene sequence: CDR1 DFQATT, CDR2 SNEGSKA (reference sequence). Trimming stripped 0 bases from V and 2 bases from J, with 7 bases between.

This clonotype was counted between two and nine times. The chain employs TRBV5-1 and TRBJ2-5; the D gene is possibly TRBD2 (6 bases). This CDR3 spans 14 amino acids. Deletions cut 3 bases from V and 4 bases from J, with 13 bases between. The germline V gene encodes CDR1 SGHRS and CDR2 YFSETQ. The CDR3 sequence is CASSSNRGSETQYF. The CDR3, as DNA: TGCGCCAGCAGCTCAAACCGGGGGTCAGAGACCCAGTACTTC.

This clonotype appeared many times. The V call is TRBV2, the J call TRBJ1-1; 7 nucleotides align to TRBD1. CDR3 length: 15 amino acids. Germline V gene sequence: CDR1 SNHLY, CDR2 FYNNEI. With V trimmed by 0 bases and J by 10 bases, 11 bases remained unmatched. The CDR3 region is CASSEALQGELGAFF. In DNA form, the CDR3 reads TGTGCCAGCAGTGAAGCGCTTCAGGGGGAGCTTGGAGCTTTCTTT.